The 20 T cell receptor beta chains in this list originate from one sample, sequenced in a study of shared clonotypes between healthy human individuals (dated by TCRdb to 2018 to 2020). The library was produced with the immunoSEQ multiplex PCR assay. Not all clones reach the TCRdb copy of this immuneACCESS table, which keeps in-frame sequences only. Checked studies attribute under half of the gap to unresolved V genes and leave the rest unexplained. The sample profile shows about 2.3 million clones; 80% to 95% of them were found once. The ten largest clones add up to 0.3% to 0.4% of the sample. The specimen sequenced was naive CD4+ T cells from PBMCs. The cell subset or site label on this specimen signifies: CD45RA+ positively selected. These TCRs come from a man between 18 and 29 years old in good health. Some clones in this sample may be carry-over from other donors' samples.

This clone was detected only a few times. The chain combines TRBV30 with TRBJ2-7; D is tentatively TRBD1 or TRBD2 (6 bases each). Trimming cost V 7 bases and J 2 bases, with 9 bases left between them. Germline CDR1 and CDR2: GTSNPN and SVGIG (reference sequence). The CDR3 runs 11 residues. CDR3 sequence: CALGGTYEQYF. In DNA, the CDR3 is TGTGCCTTAGGGGGGACCTACGAGCAGTACTTC.

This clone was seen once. DNA of the CDR3: TGTGCAAGTCGCTTAGCGACTAGCGGGATCAATGAGCAGTTCTTC. Translation gives CASRLATSGINEQFF. The chain is built from TRBV12-2 and TRBJ2-1; the tabulated D call, TRBD2, remains unverified against the DNA. TRBV12-2 is described as a pseudogene. This CDR3 has 15 residues.

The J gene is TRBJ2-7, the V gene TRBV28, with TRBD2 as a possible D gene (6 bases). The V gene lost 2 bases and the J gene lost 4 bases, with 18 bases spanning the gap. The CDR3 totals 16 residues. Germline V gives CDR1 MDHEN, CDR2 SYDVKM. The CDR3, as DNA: TGTGCCAGCAGTTTAAAAGGAGGGGCTCAGGGTTACGAGCAGTACTTC. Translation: CASSLKGGAQGYEQYF.

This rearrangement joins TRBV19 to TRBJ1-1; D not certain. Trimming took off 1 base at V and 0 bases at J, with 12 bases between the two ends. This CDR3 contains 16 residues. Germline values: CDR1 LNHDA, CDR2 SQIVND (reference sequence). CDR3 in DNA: TGTGCCAGTAGTATAGGAGGAGGTGGAGTGAACACTGAAGCTTTCTTT. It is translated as CASSIGGGGVNTEAFF.

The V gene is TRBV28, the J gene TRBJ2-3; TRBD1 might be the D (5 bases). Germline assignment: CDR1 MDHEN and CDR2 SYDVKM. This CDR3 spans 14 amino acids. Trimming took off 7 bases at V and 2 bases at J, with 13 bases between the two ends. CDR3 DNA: TGTGCCAGCATGGCTCAGGGCTCCACAGATACGCAGTATTTT. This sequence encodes CASMAQGSTDTQYF.

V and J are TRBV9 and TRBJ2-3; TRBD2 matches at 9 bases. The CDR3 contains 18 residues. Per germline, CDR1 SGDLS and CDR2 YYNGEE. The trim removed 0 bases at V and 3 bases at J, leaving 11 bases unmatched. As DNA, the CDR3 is TGTGCCAGCAGCGTAGCCCAAAGCGGGAGGAGTGGAACAGATACGCAGTATTTT. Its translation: CASSVAQSGRSGTDTQYF.

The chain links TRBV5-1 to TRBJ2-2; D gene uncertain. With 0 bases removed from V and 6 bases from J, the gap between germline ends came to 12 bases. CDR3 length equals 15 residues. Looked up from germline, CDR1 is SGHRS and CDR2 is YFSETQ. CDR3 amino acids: CASSLGTPDPGELFF. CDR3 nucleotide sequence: TGCGCCAGCAGCTTGGGGACGCCCGACCCCGGGGAGCTGTTTTTT.

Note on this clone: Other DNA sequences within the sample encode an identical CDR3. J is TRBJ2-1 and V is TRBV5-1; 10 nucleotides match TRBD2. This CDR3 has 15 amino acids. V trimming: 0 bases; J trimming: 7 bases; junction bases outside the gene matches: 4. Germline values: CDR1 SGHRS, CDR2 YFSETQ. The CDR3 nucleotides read TGCGCCAGCAGCTTGGTAGCGGGAGGCCTGAATGAGCAGTTCTTC. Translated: CASSLVAGGLNEQFF.

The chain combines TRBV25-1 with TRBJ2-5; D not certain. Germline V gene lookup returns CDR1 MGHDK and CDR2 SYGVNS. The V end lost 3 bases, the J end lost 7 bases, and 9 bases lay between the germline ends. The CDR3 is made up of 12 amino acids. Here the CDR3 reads CASSDERVTQYF. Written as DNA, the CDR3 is TGTGCCAGCAGTGATGAAAGAGTGACCCAGTACTTC.

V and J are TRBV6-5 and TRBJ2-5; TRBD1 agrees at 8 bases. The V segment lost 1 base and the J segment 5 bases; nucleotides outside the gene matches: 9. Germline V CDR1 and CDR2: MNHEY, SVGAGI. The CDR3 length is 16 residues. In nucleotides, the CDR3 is TGTGCCAGCAGTTACTACTCTCACAGGGGGGACGAGACCCAGTACTTC. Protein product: CASSYYSHRGDETQYF.

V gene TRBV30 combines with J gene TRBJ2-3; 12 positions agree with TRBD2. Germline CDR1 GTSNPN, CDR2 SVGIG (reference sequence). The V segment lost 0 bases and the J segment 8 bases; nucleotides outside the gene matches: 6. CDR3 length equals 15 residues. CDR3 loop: CAWSVGVLAGGTQYF. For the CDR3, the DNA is TGTGCCTGGAGTGTGGGGGTACTAGCGGGAGGTACGCAGTATTTT.

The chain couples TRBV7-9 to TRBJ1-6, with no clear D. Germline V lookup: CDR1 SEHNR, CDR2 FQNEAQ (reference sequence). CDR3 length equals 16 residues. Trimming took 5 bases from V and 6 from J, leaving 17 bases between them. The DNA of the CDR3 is TGTGCCAGCAGCCTCCGGGAACCTCGTGGTAATTCACCCCTCCACTTT. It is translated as CASSLREPRGNSPLHF.

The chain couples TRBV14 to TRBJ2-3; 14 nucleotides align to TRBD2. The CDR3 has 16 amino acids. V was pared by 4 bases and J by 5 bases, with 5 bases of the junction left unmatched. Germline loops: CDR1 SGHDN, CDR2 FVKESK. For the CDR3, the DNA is TGTGCCAGCAGCCGGCGACTAGCGGGAGGGGAAGATACGCAGTATTTT. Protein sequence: CASSRRLAGGEDTQYF.

CDR3 in amino acids: CASSYSQGLTYNEQFF. As DNA, the CDR3 is TGTGCCAGCAGTTACTCACAGGGGCTAACCTACAATGAGCAGTTCTTC. This rearrangement joins TRBV6-6 to TRBJ2-1; TRBD1 matches 7 bases. CDR1 MNHNY and CDR2 SVGAGI come from the germline V gene (reference sequence). The J segment lost 2 bases and the V segment lost 0 bases, leaving 4 bases of the junction unmatched. CDR3 length: 16 residues.

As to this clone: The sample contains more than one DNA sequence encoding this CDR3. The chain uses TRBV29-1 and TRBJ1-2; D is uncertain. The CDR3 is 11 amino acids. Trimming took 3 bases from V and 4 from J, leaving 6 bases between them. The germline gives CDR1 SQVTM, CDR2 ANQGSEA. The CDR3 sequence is CSVDPGYGYTF. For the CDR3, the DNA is TGCAGCGTTGATCCAGGCTATGGCTACACCTTC.

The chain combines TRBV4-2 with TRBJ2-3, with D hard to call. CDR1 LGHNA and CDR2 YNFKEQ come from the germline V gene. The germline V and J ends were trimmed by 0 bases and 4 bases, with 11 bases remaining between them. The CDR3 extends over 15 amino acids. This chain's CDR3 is CASSQEVLSSDTQYF. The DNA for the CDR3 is TGTGCCAGCAGCCAAGAGGTACTCTCCTCAGATACGCAGTATTTT.

CDR3: CASSLLAGVLTDTQYF. The CDR3 DNA is TGCGCCAGCAGCTTATTGGCGGGGGTCTTGACAGATACGCAGTATTTT. The chain employs TRBV5-1 and TRBJ2-3, with TRBD2 matching over 7 bases. CDR3 length: 16 amino acids. Germline V gene lookup returns CDR1 SGHRS and CDR2 YFSETQ. V lost 2 bases, J lost 3 bases, and 9 bases stayed unmatched.

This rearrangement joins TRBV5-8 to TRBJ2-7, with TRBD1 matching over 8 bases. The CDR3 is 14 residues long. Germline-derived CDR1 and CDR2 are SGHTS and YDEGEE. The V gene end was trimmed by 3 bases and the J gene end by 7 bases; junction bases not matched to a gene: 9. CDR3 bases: TGTGCCAGCAGCTGGGGACAGGCCGGTGAGGAGCAGTACTTC. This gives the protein CASSWGQAGEEQYF.

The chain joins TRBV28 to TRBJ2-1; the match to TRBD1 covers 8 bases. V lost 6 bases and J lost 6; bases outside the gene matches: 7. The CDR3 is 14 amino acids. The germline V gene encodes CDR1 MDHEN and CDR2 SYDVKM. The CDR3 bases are TGTGCCAGCAGAGGACAGGGACGGACCAATGAGCAGTTCTTC. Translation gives CASRGQGRTNEQFF.

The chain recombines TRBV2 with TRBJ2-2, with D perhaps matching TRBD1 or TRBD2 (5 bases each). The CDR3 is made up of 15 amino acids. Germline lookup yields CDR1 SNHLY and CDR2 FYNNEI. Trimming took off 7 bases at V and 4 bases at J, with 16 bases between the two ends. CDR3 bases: TGTGCCAGCACCAAGGACGAGGGGTCCACCGGGGAGCTGTTTTTT. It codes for CASTKDEGSTGELFF.